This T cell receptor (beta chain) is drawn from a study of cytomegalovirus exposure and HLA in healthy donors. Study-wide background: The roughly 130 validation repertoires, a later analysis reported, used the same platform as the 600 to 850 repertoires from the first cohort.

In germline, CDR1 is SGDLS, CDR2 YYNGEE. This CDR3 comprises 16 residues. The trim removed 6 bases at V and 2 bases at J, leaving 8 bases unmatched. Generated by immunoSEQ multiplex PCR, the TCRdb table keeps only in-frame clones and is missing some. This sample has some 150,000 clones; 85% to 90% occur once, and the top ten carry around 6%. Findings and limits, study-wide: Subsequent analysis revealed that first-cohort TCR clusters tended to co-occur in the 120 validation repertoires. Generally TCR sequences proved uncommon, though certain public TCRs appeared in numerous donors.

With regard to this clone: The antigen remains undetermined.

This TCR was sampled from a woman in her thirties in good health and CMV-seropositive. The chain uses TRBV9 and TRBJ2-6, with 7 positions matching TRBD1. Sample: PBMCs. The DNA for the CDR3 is TGTGCCAGCACCCATAACAGGGGAACTGGGGCCAACGTCCTGACTTTC. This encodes CASTHNRGTGANVLTF.